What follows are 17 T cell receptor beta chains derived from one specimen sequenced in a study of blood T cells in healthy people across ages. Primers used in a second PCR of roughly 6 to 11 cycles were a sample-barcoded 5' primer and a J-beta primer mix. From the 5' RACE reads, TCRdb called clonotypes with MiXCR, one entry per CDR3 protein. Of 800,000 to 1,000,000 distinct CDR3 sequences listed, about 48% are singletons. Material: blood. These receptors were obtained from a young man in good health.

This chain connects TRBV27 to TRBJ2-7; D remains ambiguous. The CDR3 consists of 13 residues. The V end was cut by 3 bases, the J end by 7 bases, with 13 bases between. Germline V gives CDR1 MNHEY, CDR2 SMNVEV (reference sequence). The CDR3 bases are TGTGCCAGCAGTTTTGGCAGAACTTGGGAGCAGTACTTC. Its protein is CASSFGRTWEQYF.

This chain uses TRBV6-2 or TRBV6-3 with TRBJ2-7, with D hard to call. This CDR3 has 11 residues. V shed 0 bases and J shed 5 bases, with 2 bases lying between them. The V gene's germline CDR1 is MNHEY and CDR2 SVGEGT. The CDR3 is CASSYSDEQYF. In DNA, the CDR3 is TGTGCCAGCAGTTACTCAGACGAGCAGTACTTC.

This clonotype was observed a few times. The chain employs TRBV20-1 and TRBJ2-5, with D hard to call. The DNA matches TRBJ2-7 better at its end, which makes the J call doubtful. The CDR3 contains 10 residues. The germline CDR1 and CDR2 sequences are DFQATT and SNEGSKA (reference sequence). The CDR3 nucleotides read TGCAGTGTCGGTGGCTACGAGCAGTACTTC. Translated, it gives CSVGGYEQYF.

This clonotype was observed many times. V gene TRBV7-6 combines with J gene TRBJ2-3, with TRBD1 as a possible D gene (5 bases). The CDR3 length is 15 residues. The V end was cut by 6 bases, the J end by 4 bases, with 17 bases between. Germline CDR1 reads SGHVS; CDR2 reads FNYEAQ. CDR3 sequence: CASSFTDTFPDTQYF. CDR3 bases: TGTGCCAGCAGTTTTACGGACACTTTCCCAGATACGCAGTATTTT.

CDR3 DNA: TGTGCCAGCAGCTCCTATCGGGATACGCAGTATTTT. Its protein product is CASSSYRDTQYF. The chain combines TRBV7-2 with TRBJ2-3; D call uncertain. The CDR3 consists of 12 residues. Germline V lookup: CDR1 SGHTA, CDR2 FQGNSA. Deletions cut 4 bases from V and 6 bases from J, with 8 bases between. The full variable domain, its missing parts supplied by reference TRBV7-2 and TRBJ2-3, is GAGVSQSPSNKVTEKGKDVELRCDPISGHTALYWYRQSLGQGLEFLIYFQGNSAPDKSGLPSDRFSAERTGGSVSTLTIQRTQQEDSAVYLCASSSYRDTQYFGPGTRLTVL.

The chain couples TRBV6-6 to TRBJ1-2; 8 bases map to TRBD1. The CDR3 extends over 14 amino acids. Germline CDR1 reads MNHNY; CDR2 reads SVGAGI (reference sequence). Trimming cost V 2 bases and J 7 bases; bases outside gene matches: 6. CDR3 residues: CASSYTDRASGYTF. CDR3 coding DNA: TGTGCCAGCAGTTACACGGACAGGGCTTCTGGCTACACCTTC.

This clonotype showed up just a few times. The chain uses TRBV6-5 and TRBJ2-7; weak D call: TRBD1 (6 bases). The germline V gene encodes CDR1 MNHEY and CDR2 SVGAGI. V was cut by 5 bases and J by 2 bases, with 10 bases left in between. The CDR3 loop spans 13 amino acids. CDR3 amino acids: CASSRRQAYEQYF. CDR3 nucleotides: TGTGCCAGCAGTCGAAGACAGGCCTACGAGCAGTACTTC.

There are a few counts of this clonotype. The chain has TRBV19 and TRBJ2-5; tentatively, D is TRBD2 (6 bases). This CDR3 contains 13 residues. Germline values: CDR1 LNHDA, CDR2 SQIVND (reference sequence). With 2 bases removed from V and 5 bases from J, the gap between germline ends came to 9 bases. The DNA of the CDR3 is TGTGCCAGTAGTATAACGCTAGCGGAGACCCAGTACTTC. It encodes CASSITLAETQYF.

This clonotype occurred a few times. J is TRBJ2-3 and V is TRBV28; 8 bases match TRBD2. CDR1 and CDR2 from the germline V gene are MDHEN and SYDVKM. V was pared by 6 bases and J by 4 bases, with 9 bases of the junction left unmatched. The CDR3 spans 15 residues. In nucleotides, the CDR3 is TGTGCCAGCAGCCATGGGACTAGTTTGTCAGATACGCAGTATTTT. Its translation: CASSHGTSLSDTQYF.

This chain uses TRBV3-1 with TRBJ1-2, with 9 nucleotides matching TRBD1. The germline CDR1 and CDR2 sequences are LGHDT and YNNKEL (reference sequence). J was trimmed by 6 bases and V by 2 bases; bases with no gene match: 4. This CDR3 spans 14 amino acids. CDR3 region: CASSQPGTGNGYTF. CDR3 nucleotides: TGTGCCAGCAGCCAACCCGGGACAGGGAATGGCTACACCTTC.

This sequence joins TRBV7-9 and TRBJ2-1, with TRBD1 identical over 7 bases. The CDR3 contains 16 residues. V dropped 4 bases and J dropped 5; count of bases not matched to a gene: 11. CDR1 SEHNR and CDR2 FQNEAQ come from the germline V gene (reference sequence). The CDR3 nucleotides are TGTGCCAGCAGCTCCCCGGTACAGGGGCCGGACAATGAGCAGTTCTTC. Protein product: CASSSPVQGPDNEQFF.

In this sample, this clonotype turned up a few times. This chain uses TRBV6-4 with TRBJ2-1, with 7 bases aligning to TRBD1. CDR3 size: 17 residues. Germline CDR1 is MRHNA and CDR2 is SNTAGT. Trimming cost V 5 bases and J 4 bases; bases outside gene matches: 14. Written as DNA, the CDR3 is TGTGCCAGCAGTCCCAATACCGGGACAGACCTATACAATGAGCAGTTCTTC. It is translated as CASSPNTGTDLYNEQFF.

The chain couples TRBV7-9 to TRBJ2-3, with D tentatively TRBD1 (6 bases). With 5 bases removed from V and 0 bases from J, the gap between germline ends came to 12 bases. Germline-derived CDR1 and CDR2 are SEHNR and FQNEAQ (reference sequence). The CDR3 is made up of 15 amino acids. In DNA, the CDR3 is TGTGCCAGCAGCCCCTACAGGGATAGCACAGATACGCAGTATTTT. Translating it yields CASSPYRDSTDTQYF.

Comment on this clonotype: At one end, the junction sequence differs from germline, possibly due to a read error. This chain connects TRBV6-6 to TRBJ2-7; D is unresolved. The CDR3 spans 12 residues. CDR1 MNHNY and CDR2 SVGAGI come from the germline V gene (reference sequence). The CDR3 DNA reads TGTGCCGGCAGTTACGAGTACTACGAGCAGTACTTC. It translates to CAGSYEYYEQYF.

DNA for the CDR3: TGTGCCAGCAGCGAGGGGGGACAGGGTTACGAGCAGTACTTC. Encoded protein: CASSEGGQGYEQYF. The rearrangement joins TRBV9 to TRBJ2-7, with 9 bases fitting TRBD1. The CDR3 length is 14 residues. In germline, CDR1 is SGDLS, CDR2 YYNGEE. The V gene end was trimmed by 3 bases and the J gene end by 4 bases; junction bases not matched to a gene: 5.

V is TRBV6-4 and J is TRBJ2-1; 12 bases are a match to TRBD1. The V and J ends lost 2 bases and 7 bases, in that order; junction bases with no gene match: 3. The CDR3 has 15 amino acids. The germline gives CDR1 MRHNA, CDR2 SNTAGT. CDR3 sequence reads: CASSDRDRGRNEQFF. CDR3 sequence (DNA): TGTGCCAGCAGTGACCGGGACAGGGGGCGAAATGAGCAGTTCTTC.

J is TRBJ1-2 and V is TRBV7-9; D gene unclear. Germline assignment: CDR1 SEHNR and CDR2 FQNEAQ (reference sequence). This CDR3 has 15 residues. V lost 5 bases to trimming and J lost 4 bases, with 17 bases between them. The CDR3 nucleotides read TGTGCCAGCAGCCCTTCCGGTGGGTCTCTCTATGGCTACACCTTC. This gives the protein CASSPSGGSLYGYTF.